Presented here are 21 T cell receptor beta chains from one specimen sequenced in a study of cytomegalovirus exposure and HLA in healthy donors. The PCR contained 60 Vbeta and 13 Jbeta primers. Only in-frame clones appear in the TCRdb table, and some are missing; sequencing was by immunoSEQ multiplex PCR. The table includes roughly 180,000 clones, roughly a tenth detected once. The source material was PBMCs. These receptors all stem from a young woman in good health and CMV-seropositive.

This clone was found a few times. The CDR3 spells CASRRQGALDIQYF. CDR3 bases: TGTGCCAGCCGACGGCAGGGGGCCTTGGACATTCAGTACTTC. The chain links TRBV6-5 to TRBJ2-4, with 8 bases fitting TRBD1. CDR1 is MNHEY and CDR2 is SVGAGI in the germline V gene. Germline trimming cut 8 bases from V and 8 bases from J; bases unmatched to any gene: 11. This CDR3 contains 14 residues.

The chain is built from TRBV28 and TRBJ1-2, with D tentatively TRBD1 (6 bases). The CDR3 runs to 13 residues. V was clipped by 4 bases and J by 4 bases, with 10 bases between them. The germline CDR1 and CDR2 sequences are MDHEN and SYDVKM. CDR3 coding DNA: TGTGCCAGCAGTTACCAGGGGTCCTATGGCTACACCTTC. Its protein is CASSYQGSYGYTF.

The chain recombines TRBV5-1 with TRBJ2-7, with TRBD2 matching 8 bases. CDR1 and CDR2 (germline): SGHRS, YFSETQ. Germline trimming cut 7 bases from V and 4 bases from J; bases unmatched to any gene: 10. The CDR3 has 14 residues. CDR3 sequence: CASGLASGRYEQYF. The DNA of the CDR3 is TGCGCCAGCGGGCTGGCTAGCGGGCGGTACGAGCAGTACTTC. The full variable domain, its missing parts supplied by reference TRBV5-1 and TRBJ2-7, is KAGVTQTPRYLIKTRGQQVTLSCSPISGHRSVSWYQQTPGQGLQFLFEYFSETQRNKGNFPGRFSGRQFSNSRSEMNVSTLELGDSALYLCASGLASGRYEQYFGPGTRLTVT.

For this clone: Other DNA sequences of this sample code for an identical CDR3. The chain joins TRBV7-8 to TRBJ2-7; D ambiguous. Trimming removed 5 bases at V and 0 bases at J, with 5 bases between. The CDR3 contains 12 residues. Looked up from germline, CDR1 is SGHVS and CDR2 is FQNEAQ. The CDR3 DNA reads as TGTGCCAGCAGCCTAAGCTCCTACGAGCAGTACTTC. Translation: CASSLSSYEQYF.

This clone was picked up a small number of times. The chain employs TRBV2 and TRBJ2-2; 14 bases fit TRBD2. This CDR3 contains 15 residues. Germline V lookup: CDR1 SNHLY, CDR2 FYNNEI. Trimming removed 8 bases from V and 8 bases from J; junction bases left unmatched: 7. The CDR3 loop is CASQGLAGVEGELFF. The CDR3 coding sequence is TGTGCCAGCCAGGGACTAGCGGGAGTGGAGGGGGAGCTGTTTTTT. Combining the CDR3 with reference TRBV2 and TRBJ2-2 gives the whole variable domain EPEVTQTPSHQVTQMGQEVILRCVPISNHLYFYWYRQILGQKVEFLVSFYNNEISEKSEIFDDQFSVERPDGSNFTLKIRSTKLEDSAMYFCASQGLAGVEGELFFGEGSRLTVL.

The gene calls are TRBV11-2 and TRBJ1-1; TRBD1 is a possible D gene (6 bases). Germline V lookup: CDR1 SGHAT, CDR2 FQNNGV. The CDR3 sequence is 13 residues long. Trimming cost V 0 bases and J 11 bases, with 13 bases left between them. The CDR3 is CASSLEGGSSAFF. The CDR3 bases are TGTGCCAGCAGCTTAGAAGGGGGATCGAGCGCTTTCTTT.

In this sample, this clone turned up a few times. This rearrangement joins TRBV5-6 to TRBJ2-5; 9 nucleotides line up with TRBD1. Germline CDR1 and CDR2: SGHDT and YYEEEE. V trimming: 2 bases; J trimming: 5 bases; junction bases outside the gene matches: 4. The length of the CDR3 is 14 residues. CDR3 DNA: TGTGCCAGCAGCTTACAGGGGGCGGCGGAGACCCAGTACTTC. Encoded protein: CASSLQGAAETQYF.

This CDR3 is CASSSDFVNEKLFF. The CDR3 DNA sequence: TGTGCCAGCAGCTCGGACTTCGTTAATGAAAAACTGTTTTTT. The chain is built from TRBV9 and TRBJ1-4; D remains unclear. CDR1 is SGDLS, CDR2 YYNGEE, per germline. The V and J ends lost 4 bases and 4 bases respectively, with 11 bases between them. The CDR3 contains 14 residues.

This clone showed up just a few times. The genes are TRBV7-8 and TRBJ2-7; TRBD2 matches 9 bases. The V gene end was trimmed by 2 bases and the J gene end by 2 bases; junction bases not matched to a gene: 7. The germline CDR1 and CDR2 sequences are SGHVS and FQNEAQ. The CDR3 has 16 residues. The CDR3 DNA reads TGTGCCAGCAGCTTAAGTGTTGCGGGAGGGCCCTACGAGCAGTACTTC. Translation gives CASSLSVAGGPYEQYF.

There are a few counts of this clone. The chain has TRBV2 and TRBJ2-7; D is perhaps TRBD1 (5 bases). Trimming shortened V by 8 bases and J by 3 bases, and 20 bases separated the two germline ends. CDR3 size: 15 residues. CDR1 is SNHLY and CDR2 is FYNNEI in the germline V gene. The CDR3 loop is CASRRTTSYNYEQYF. The CDR3 coding sequence is TGTGCCAGCCGCCGGACAACCTCTTACAACTACGAGCAGTACTTC.

The CDR3 region is CAWRTGPSGANVLTF. The DNA of the CDR3 is TGTGCCTGGAGGACAGGCCCCTCTGGGGCCAACGTCCTGACTTTC. The genes are TRBV30 and TRBJ2-6; a possible D gene is TRBD1 (6 bases). The germline CDR1 and CDR2 sequences are GTSNPN and SVGIG (reference sequence). V lost 3 bases and J lost 0, with 9 bases in between. This CDR3 has 15 residues. Combining the CDR3 with reference TRBV30 and TRBJ2-6 gives the whole variable domain SQTIHQWPATLVQPVGSPLSLECTVEGTSNPNLYWYRQAAGRGLQLLFYSVGIGQISSEVPQNLSASRPQDRQFILSSKKLLLSDSGFYLCAWRTGPSGANVLTFGAGSRLTVL.

The rearrangement links TRBV19 to TRBJ1-5; TRBD1 matches 9 bases. The length of the CDR3 is 15 residues. V shed 8 bases and J 2 bases; nucleotides not matched to a gene: 7. CDR1 and CDR2 (germline): LNHDA, SQIVND (reference sequence). The CDR3 region has the DNA TGTGCCAGTCGGGACAGGGAATGGGGCAATCAGCCCCAGCATTTT. Amino acids: CASRDREWGNQPQHF.

CDR3 coding DNA: TGTGCTAGTGCACGCGGCTACGAGCAGTACTTC. Protein: CASARGYEQYF. The J gene is TRBJ2-7, the V gene TRBV12-5, with unresolved D. Germline CDR1 LGHNT, CDR2 FRNRAP. Trimming cost V 7 bases and J 3 bases, with 7 bases left between them. This CDR3 has 11 amino acids.

V is TRBV6-5 and J is TRBJ2-5, with 13 bases lining up with TRBD2. Unmatched junction bases numbered 2, after V lost 2 bases and J lost 5 bases. Germline V CDR1 and CDR2: MNHEY, SVGAGI. This CDR3 contains 15 residues. CDR3 residues: CASSYGLAGAETQYF. In nucleotides, the CDR3 is TGTGCCAGCAGTTACGGACTAGCGGGAGCCGAGACCCAGTACTTC.

This clone was seen only a few times. The chain uses TRBV10-2 and TRBJ1-5; TRBD1 matches at 8 bases. With 3 bases clipped from V and 7 bases from J, the junction kept 5 bases outside the gene matches. The CDR3 covers 14 residues. In germline, CDR1 is WSHSY, CDR2 SAAADI. The CDR3 nucleotides are TGCGCCAGCAGTGAATGGACAGGGAGGCAGCCCCAGCATTTT. As protein: CASSEWTGRQPQHF.

The rearrangement uses TRBV9 and TRBJ2-7, with 9 bases aligning to TRBD1. Looked up from germline, CDR1 is SGDLS and CDR2 is YYNGEE. With 2 bases clipped from V and 2 bases from J, the junction kept 5 bases outside the gene matches. This CDR3 region has 15 residues. The CDR3 DNA sequence: TGTGCCAGCAGCGTTGACAGGGGGGGGACCTACGAGCAGTACTTC. This gives the protein CASSVDRGGTYEQYF.

The chain links TRBV5-1 to TRBJ2-1; 12 bases are a match to TRBD2. Germline CDR1 and CDR2: SGHRS and YFSETQ. The length of the CDR3 is 20 residues. The V segment lost 8 bases and the J segment 3 bases; nucleotides outside the gene matches: 21. CDR3 bases: TGCGCCAGTATGGCCGTCGACAGCGAGCTAGCGGGAGGGTACTACAATGAGCAGTTCTTC. Protein sequence: CASMAVDSELAGGYYNEQFF.

This clone was counted only a few times. The CDR3 sequence is CAWIAGGRGRIYGYTF. The CDR3 bases are TGTGCCTGGATAGCGGGGGGCAGGGGCCGAATCTATGGCTACACCTTC. The chain combines TRBV30 with TRBJ1-2; the D gene is possibly TRBD1 (6 bases). V dropped 4 bases and J dropped 4 bases, with 22 bases sitting between them. Looked up from germline, CDR1 is GTSNPN and CDR2 is SVGIG (reference sequence). CDR3 length: 16 residues.

In its sample, this clone was seen once. The genes are TRBV5-4 and TRBJ1-4; TRBD1 might be the D (6 bases). This CDR3 spans 14 amino acids. Trimming left V 4 bases short and J 9 bases short, with 16 bases between. Looked up from germline, CDR1 is SGHNT and CDR2 is YYREEE (reference sequence). CDR3 residues: CASSRGAGRQKLFF. DNA for the CDR3: TGTGCCAGCAGCCGGGGGGCAGGGAGGCAAAAACTGTTTTTT.

This chain uses TRBV7-2 with TRBJ2-7; D call uncertain. Germline loops: CDR1 SGHTA, CDR2 FQGNSA. Trimming left V 3 bases short and J 1 base short, with 13 bases between. The CDR3 has 15 amino acids. As DNA, the CDR3 is TGTGCCAGCAGCTTGGTTTACCCGCAGTCCTACGAGCAGTACTTC. Translating it yields CASSLVYPQSYEQYF. The whole variable domain, filled in from reference TRBV7-2 and TRBJ2-7, reads GAGVSQSPSNKVTEKGKDVELRCDPISGHTALYWYRQSLGQGLEFLIYFQGNSAPDKSGLPSDRFSAERTGGSVSTLTIQRTQQEDSAVYLCASSLVYPQSYEQYFGPGTRLTVT.

This clone has a handful of counts. The chain carries TRBV6-5 and TRBJ1-1; perhaps TRBD1 as D (5 bases). The CDR3 runs 14 residues. Trimming took off 2 bases at V and 5 bases at J, with 12 bases between the two ends. From germline, CDR1 is MNHEY and CDR2 SVGAGI. CDR3 loop: CASSYTAGRTEAFF. For the CDR3, the DNA is TGTGCCAGCAGTTACACAGCAGGGCGGACTGAAGCTTTCTTT.